Shown below are 2 T cell receptor beta chains from a single sample sequenced in a study of T cells in Graves' hyperthyroidism and ophthalmopathy. TCR beta CDR3 sequences were amplified from RNA transcripts. HTBI primers were employed in a first-round RT-PCR of the TCR CDR3. TCRdb re-called the multiplex PCR reads through MiXCR, storing one row per CDR3 protein. The table lists roughly 170,000 distinct CDR3 sequences, about 9.4% of them singletons, with around 20% in the top ten. Sample: blood. These receptors all come from a woman under 30 with Graves' hyperthyroidism that later progressed to Graves' ophthalmopathy.

This clonotype was counted at least ten times. The chain couples TRBV20-1 to TRBJ2-3; 11 bases match TRBD2. CDR1 is DFQATT, CDR2 SNEGSKA, per germline (reference sequence). Trimming removed 6 bases from V and 5 bases from J; junction bases left unmatched: 4. This CDR3 contains 13 residues. CDR3: CSATSGGQDTQYF. The CDR3 DNA reads TGCAGTGCCACTAGCGGGGGACAAGATACGCAGTATTTT.

Ten or more counts support this clonotype. CDR3 sequence: CASSLREGRVYEQYF. CDR3 sequence (DNA): TGTGCCAGCAGCTTACGCGAGGGGCGGGTCTACGAGCAGTACTTC. The V call is TRBV13, the J call TRBJ2-7; possibly TRBD1 or TRBD2 for D (5 bases each). The CDR3 totals 15 residues. The germline gives CDR1 PRHDT, CDR2 FYEKMQ (reference sequence). Between the trimmed V and J ends, which lost 2 bases and 3 bases, there was a span of 14 bases. The variable domain in full, with the rest retrieved from reference TRBV13 and TRBJ2-7, is AAGVIQSPRHLIKEKRETATLKCYPIPRHDTVYWYQQGPGQDPQFLISFYEKMQSDKGSIPDRFSAQQFSDYHSELNMSSLELGDSALYFCASSLREGRVYEQYFGPGTRLTVT.